The 25 T cell receptor beta chains presented below share a single source sample, sequenced in a study of T cells in Graves' hyperthyroidism and ophthalmopathy. There were TCR beta CDR3 regions amplified from RNA transcripts. The primer set for the first-round RT-PCR of the TCR CDR3 was HTBI. TCRdb processed the multiplex PCR reads anew with MiXCR; each CDR3 protein has one entry. The table has about 300,000 distinct CDR3 sequences, less than 30% seen once; the top ten hold roughly 24%. Sequenced material: blood. These receptors all come from a middle-aged man with Graves' hyperthyroidism that later progressed to Graves' ophthalmopathy.

This clonotype has at least ten counts. The chain carries TRBV7-2 and TRBJ2-7, with 9 positions matching TRBD2. Germline V gene lookup returns CDR1 SGHTA and CDR2 FQGNSA. V shed 1 base, J shed 6 bases, and the junction held 4 bases outside the gene matches. The CDR3 sequence is 14 residues long. CDR3 DNA sequence: TGTGCCAGCAGCTTAGGTACAGCGGGAGGCGAGCAGTACTTC. Translation gives CASSLGTAGGEQYF.

This chain connects TRBV6-2 or TRBV6-3 to TRBJ2-7, with D maybe TRBD2 (6 bases). Trimming shortened V by 5 bases and J by 3 bases, and 14 bases separated the two germline ends. This CDR3 comprises 14 residues. CDR1 is MNHEY and CDR2 is SVGEGT in the germline V gene. DNA of the CDR3: TGTGCCAGCAGTCCCTACGGGGGAAACTACGAGCAGTACTTC. Its protein product is CASSPYGGNYEQYF.

In its sample, this clonotype was seen a few times. The CDR3 spells CASSPADASGYEQYF. CDR3 bases: TGTGCCAGCTCACCAGCCGACGCGTCCGGGTACGAGCAGTACTTC. The chain carries TRBV18 and TRBJ2-7, with no clear D. The V end was cut by 2 bases, the J end by 4 bases, with 15 bases between. Germline lookup yields CDR1 KGHSH and CDR2 LQKENI. The CDR3 runs to 15 residues.

The V and J genes are TRBV7-2 and TRBJ2-7, with TRBD1 as a possible D gene (5 bases). The V end lost 5 bases, the J end lost 7 bases, and 18 bases lay between the germline ends. CDR3 size: 14 residues. The germline CDR1 and CDR2 sequences are SGHTA and FQGNSA. In DNA form, the CDR3 reads TGTGCCAGCAGCAGAGACAGTCTCCTGGGAGAGCAGTACTTC. It translates to CASSRDSLLGEQYF.

This clonotype was found many times. The chain couples TRBV7-2 to TRBJ2-5; D call uncertain. The germline CDR1 and CDR2 sequences are SGHTA and FQGNSA. Trimming took off 0 bases at V and 5 bases at J, with 7 bases between the two ends. CDR3 length: 13 amino acids. CDR3 residues: CASSLAREETQYF. The CDR3 DNA follows: TGTGCCAGCAGCTTAGCACGCGAGGAGACCCAGTACTTC.

DNA for the CDR3: TGTGCCAGCAGTTCTCTAGTCCTATATGGGGAACTAAACGGGAGTTCTGAGACCCAGTACTTC. Protein product: CASSSLVLYGELNGSSETQYF. This chain joins TRBV6-2 or TRBV6-3 and TRBJ2-5, with TRBD2 as a possible D gene (6 bases). Germline loops: CDR1 MNHEY, CDR2 SVGEGT. The CDR3 contains 21 residues. V dropped 4 bases and J dropped 5 bases, with 35 bases sitting between them.

This clonotype was detected ten times or more. V usage is TRBV20-1 and J usage is TRBJ2-2; TRBD2 matches at 8 bases. From germline, CDR1 is DFQATT and CDR2 SNEGSKA (reference sequence). Trimming took 6 bases from V and 5 from J; bases not matched to a gene: 8. This CDR3 spans 14 amino acids. CDR3 sequence (DNA): TGCAGTGCCACAGCGGGAGCGGATACCGGGGAGCTGTTTTTT. Translation gives CSATAGADTGELFF.

This clonotype has a count of ten or more. The chain uses TRBV11-1 and TRBJ2-7; D gene unclear. Trimming left V 3 bases short and J 0 bases short, with 9 bases between. The CDR3 is 14 residues long. Germline CDR1 is SGHAT and CDR2 is FQDESV (reference sequence). The CDR3 here is CASSFSRNSYEQYF. CDR3 sequence (DNA): TGTGCCAGCAGCTTCAGCAGGAACTCCTACGAGCAGTACTTC.

V gene TRBV7-2 combines with J gene TRBJ2-7; D gene uncertain. The germline gives CDR1 SGHTA, CDR2 FQGNSA. V lost 2 bases and J 0 bases, leaving 8 bases between the germline ends. The CDR3 spans 14 residues. The CDR3 region has the DNA TGTGCCAGCAGCTTAACCTGGACCTCCTACGAGCAGTACTTC. Its protein is CASSLTWTSYEQYF. The full variable domain, its missing parts supplied by reference TRBV7-2 and TRBJ2-7, is GAGVSQSPSNKVTEKGKDVELRCDPISGHTALYWYRQSLGQGLEFLIYFQGNSAPDKSGLPSDRFSAERTGGSVSTLTIQRTQQEDSAVYLCASSLTWTSYEQYFGPGTRLTVT.

This clonotype was observed many times. J is TRBJ2-7 and V is TRBV6-2 or TRBV6-3; maybe TRBD1 (6 bases). Trimming shortened V by 2 bases and J by 2 bases, and 13 bases separated the two germline ends. Germline V gives CDR1 MNHEY, CDR2 SVGEGT. This CDR3 has 15 amino acids. CDR3 nucleotide sequence: TGTGCCAGCAGTTACCCCGAAGGGGGAGCCTACGAGCAGTACTTC. Amino acid sequence: CASSYPEGGAYEQYF.

This clonotype was recorded many times. This chain joins TRBV7-2 and TRBJ2-7; D tentatively fits TRBD1 or TRBD2 (5 bases each). V dropped 5 bases and J dropped 0 bases, with 11 bases sitting between them. The V gene's germline CDR1 is SGHTA and CDR2 FQGNSA. The CDR3 runs to 14 residues. DNA of the CDR3: TGTGCCAGCAGCGGGGGTGGAAGCTCCTACGAGCAGTACTTC. This translates into CASSGGGSSYEQYF.

Ten or more counts support this clonotype. The chain joins TRBV6-2 or TRBV6-3 to TRBJ2-7; 14 nucleotides line up with TRBD2. Trimming removed 5 bases from V and 3 bases from J; junction bases left unmatched: 12. The CDR3 covers 18 residues. The V gene's germline CDR1 is MNHEY and CDR2 SVGEGT. CDR3 residues: CASSPRTSGRPPLYEQYF. DNA for the CDR3: TGTGCCAGCAGTCCAAGGACTAGCGGGAGGCCCCCTCTCTACGAGCAGTACTTC.

The rearrangement links TRBV9 to TRBJ1-5, with 8 bases lining up with TRBD1. V shed 3 bases, J shed 12 bases, and the junction held 14 bases outside the gene matches. Germline assignment: CDR1 SGDLS and CDR2 YYNGEE. The CDR3 contains 15 residues. CDR3 DNA sequence: TGTGCCAGCAGCGGACCCGGGACAGGCACAGTGATCCAGCATTTT. Amino acid sequence: CASSGPGTGTVIQHF. Full variable domain (missing parts from reference TRBV9 and TRBJ1-5): DSGVTQTPKHLITATGQRVTLRCSPRSGDLSVYWYQQSLDQGLQFLIQYYNGEERAKGNILERFSAQQFPDLHSELNLSSLELGDSALYFCASSGPGTGTVIQHFGDGTRLSIL.

The chain is built from TRBV28 and TRBJ2-7; 12 positions agree with TRBD1. Germline CDR1 MDHEN, CDR2 SYDVKM. CDR3 size: 15 residues. V lost 10 bases and J lost 7; bases outside the gene matches: 14. CDR3 DNA: TGTGCCACCCTAACACCGGGACAGGGGGCTACGGAGCAGTACTTC. Its translation: CATLTPGQGATEQYF.

The chain uses TRBV7-2 and TRBJ2-5; 9 bases are a match to TRBD2. The ends lost 4 bases at V and 5 bases at J; junction bases unmatched: 5. From germline, CDR1 is SGHTA and CDR2 FQGNSA. The CDR3 runs 14 residues. The CDR3 is CASSSGLAMETQYF. The CDR3 DNA sequence: TGTGCCAGCAGCTCCGGACTAGCGATGGAGACCCAGTACTTC.

This clonotype was picked up many times. The V gene is TRBV6-2 or TRBV6-3, the J gene TRBJ2-7, with a weak D call TRBD2 (6 bases). Trimming stripped 0 bases from V and 9 bases from J, with 18 bases between. Germline V gives CDR1 MNHEY, CDR2 SVGEGT. The CDR3 runs 15 residues. CDR3 region: CASSYSRRVDVGQYF. CDR3 nucleotide sequence: TGTGCCAGCAGTTACTCCAGGAGGGTTGACGTCGGGCAGTACTTC.

The table lists this clonotype with many counts. This chain uses TRBV19 with TRBJ2-7, with D possibly matching TRBD1 (6 bases). V shed 2 bases and J shed 6 bases, with 14 bases lying between them. This CDR3 contains 14 residues. Germline V gene sequence: CDR1 LNHDA, CDR2 SQIVND (reference sequence). The CDR3 spells CASSIHRDRGEQYF. Written as DNA, the CDR3 is TGTGCCAGTAGTATACACAGGGATCGTGGCGAGCAGTACTTC.

This clonotype came up many times. The J gene is TRBJ1-2, the V gene TRBV3-1; unclear D gene. Trimming took 0 bases from V and 1 from J, leaving 9 bases between them. The CDR3 has 15 residues. Germline V gene sequence: CDR1 LGHDT, CDR2 YNNKEL (reference sequence). The CDR3 loop reads CASSQDLWDNYGYTF. DNA of the CDR3: TGTGCCAGCAGCCAAGATCTATGGGATAACTATGGCTACACCTTC.

This clonotype came up many times. V usage is TRBV4-1 and J usage is TRBJ1-1, with 10 positions matching TRBD1. Germline CDR1 and CDR2: MGHRA and YSYEKL. The CDR3 covers 16 residues. V gave up 3 bases and J gave up 3 bases; unmatched junction bases: 7. CDR3 amino acids: CASSHLDRGRDTEAFF. The CDR3 bases are TGCGCCAGCAGCCACCTCGACAGGGGGCGTGACACTGAAGCTTTCTTT.

This clonotype has a count of ten or more. The chain carries TRBV12-3 or TRBV12-4 and TRBJ2-5, with D unclear. V dropped 3 bases and J dropped 2 bases, with 7 bases sitting between them. The CDR3 is 13 residues long. The CDR3 region has the DNA TGTGCCAGCAGTTTTCGTGATCAAGAGACCCAGTACTTC. This codes for CASSFRDQETQYF.

The rearrangement joins TRBV2 to TRBJ2-5, with 7 bases that match TRBD1. Trimming took 2 bases from V and 4 from J; bases not matched to a gene: 7. The CDR3 is 15 residues long. Per germline, CDR1 SNHLY and CDR2 FYNNEI. The CDR3 is CASSEMGQRTETQYF. CDR3 sequence (DNA): TGTGCCAGCAGTGAAATGGGACAGAGGACAGAGACCCAGTACTTC.

The table lists this clonotype with many counts. The chain uses TRBV7-2 and TRBJ2-7, with D hard to call. The CDR3 spans 13 residues. The germline V gene has CDR1 SGHTA and CDR2 FQGNSA. V was clipped by 5 bases and J by 0 bases, with 8 bases between them. The CDR3, as DNA: TGTGCCAGCAGCACAACCAGCTCCTACGAGCAGTACTTC. It encodes CASSTTSSYEQYF.

This clonotype has a count of ten or more. The chain employs TRBV28 and TRBJ2-7; 13 nucleotides line up with TRBD2. From germline, CDR1 is MDHEN and CDR2 SYDVKM. V gave up 11 bases and J gave up 5 bases; unmatched junction bases: 6. This CDR3 is built from 13 residues. CDR3 sequence reads: CAGRTSGSHEQYF. CDR3 coding DNA: TGTGCCGGGAGGACTAGCGGGAGTCACGAGCAGTACTTC.

The rearrangement links TRBV15 to TRBJ2-7; 9 nucleotides agree with TRBD1. The trim removed 5 bases at V and 3 bases at J, leaving 8 bases unmatched. CDR3 length: 15 residues. Germline CDR1 LNHNV, CDR2 YYDKDF (reference sequence). DNA for the CDR3: TGTGCCACCAGCCGAGGGGGACAGGGTAGCTACGAGCAGTACTTC. Residues: CATSRGGQGSYEQYF.

The rearrangement links TRBV20-1 to TRBJ1-1, with unresolved D. The CDR3 length is 13 residues. Trimming removed 3 bases at V and 1 base at J, with 9 bases between. From germline, CDR1 is DFQATT and CDR2 SNEGSKA (reference sequence). CDR3: CSARLMSNTEAFF. The CDR3 nucleotides read TGCAGTGCTAGGCTAATGTCGAACACTGAAGCTTTCTTT.